Following are 11 T cell receptor beta chains from one sample sequenced in a study of beta chain features in type 1 diabetes. Study observations and caveats: There was a moderate but significant shortening of TCRB CDR3s in all four CD4+ subsets of Type 1 diabetes patients.

Antigen specificity for these receptors is unknown. The whole isolated RNA underwent reverse transcription, so sequencing captured expressed TCRB transcripts. TCRdb's copy holds only in-frame clones and misses some; the assay was immunoSEQ multiplex PCR. Of roughly 350,000 clones listed, roughly 9.8% are singletons. The sequenced sample was central memory CD4+ T cells from blood. The receptors were gathered from a man younger than 45 with type 1 diabetes.

This clone was detected many times. V and J are TRBV30 and TRBJ2-1; no clear D gene. Germline lookup yields CDR1 GTSNPN and CDR2 SVGIG (reference sequence). V was trimmed by 2 bases and J by 5 bases, leaving 7 bases between them. The CDR3 is 12 residues long. This CDR3 is CAWSPRNNEQFF. In DNA form, the CDR3 reads TGTGCCTGGAGTCCCAGGAACAATGAGCAGTTCTTC.

This clone was detected only a few times. This chain uses TRBV18 with TRBJ2-3; a possible D gene is TRBD2 (6 bases). This CDR3 has 12 amino acids. Trimming removed 6 bases at V and 7 bases at J, with 11 bases between. Germline loops: CDR1 KGHSH, CDR2 LQKENI. The CDR3 DNA sequence: TGTGCCAGCTCGGATACTAGCTATACGCAGTATTTT. Residues: CASSDTSYTQYF. The full variable domain, in which reference TRBV18 and TRBJ2-3 provide the parts outside the CDR3, is NAGVMQNPRHLVRRRGQEARLRCSPMKGHSHVYWYRQLPEEGLKFMVYLQKENIIDESGMPKERFSAEFPKEGPSILRIQQVVRGDSAAYFCASSDTSYTQYFGPGTRLTVL.

The chain links TRBV10-3 to TRBJ2-3; 9 bases fit TRBD2. This CDR3 has 14 amino acids. Germline-derived CDR1 and CDR2 are ENHRY and SYGVKD. J lost 0 bases, V lost 10 bases, and 5 bases had no gene match. This chain's CDR3 is CATTTSGSTDTQYF. CDR3 coding DNA: TGTGCCACCACGACTAGCGGTAGCACAGATACGCAGTATTTT.

In its sample, this clone was seen a few times. The gene calls are TRBV6-6 and TRBJ1-1; D is uncertain. Germline V gene sequence: CDR1 MNHNY, CDR2 SVGAGI (reference sequence). This CDR3 contains 12 residues. V dropped 0 bases and J dropped 8 bases, with 7 bases sitting between them. CDR3: CASSYSGKEAFF. DNA for the CDR3: TGTGCCAGCAGTTACTCGGGGAAAGAAGCTTTCTTT.

This sequence joins TRBV7-6 and TRBJ2-7; possibly TRBD1 for D (6 bases). This CDR3 contains 15 residues. Germline V gene lookup returns CDR1 SGHVS and CDR2 FNYEAQ. Deletions cut 4 bases from V and 4 bases from J, with 17 bases between. CDR3: CASSSDTGSGYEQYF. In DNA, the CDR3 is TGTGCCAGCAGCTCCGACACAGGGTCCGGGTACGAGCAGTACTTC.

This clone occurred a few times. V usage is TRBV5-4 and J usage is TRBJ2-6; the D is unclear. This CDR3 contains 14 residues. Germline V gives CDR1 SGHNT, CDR2 YYREEE (reference sequence). V lost 5 bases to trimming and J lost 0 bases, with 6 bases between them. CDR3 coding DNA: TGTGCCAGCAGGCCCGGCTCTGGGGCCAACGTCCTGACTTTC. Translated, it gives CASRPGSGANVLTF.

The chain is built from TRBV27 and TRBJ2-7; a weak D match, TRBD2 (6 bases). Deletions cut 2 bases from V and 0 bases from J, with 17 bases between. This CDR3 has 17 residues. Germline loops: CDR1 MNHEY, CDR2 SMNVEV (reference sequence). The DNA of the CDR3 is TGTGCCAGCAGTTTAAACCCCGGGAGAGCGGACTCCTACGAGCAGTACTTC. It yields the protein CASSLNPGRADSYEQYF.

V and J are TRBV29-1 and TRBJ2-7, with TRBD1 identical over 7 bases. This CDR3 comprises 13 residues. Germline-derived CDR1 and CDR2 are SQVTM and ANQGSEA. The V segment lost 5 bases and the J segment 3 bases; nucleotides outside the gene matches: 7. The CDR3 sequence: CSVKGTAYYEQYF. Written as DNA, the CDR3 is TGCAGCGTTAAGGGGACAGCGTACTACGAGCAGTACTTC.

The chain's CDR3 is CASSYQGAIGDTQYF. DNA of the CDR3: TGTGCCAGCAGTTACCAGGGGGCAATCGGGGATACGCAGTATTTT. V is TRBV6-5 and J is TRBJ2-3; 8 bases line up with TRBD1. V lost 2 bases to trimming and J lost 6 bases; unmatched junction nucleotides: 7. Per germline, CDR1 MNHEY and CDR2 SVGAGI. This CDR3 is 15 amino acids long.

A few counts support this clone. This rearrangement joins TRBV7-2 to TRBJ2-1, with 8 nucleotides matching TRBD2. The CDR3 length is 16 residues. Germline-derived CDR1 and CDR2 are SGHTA and FQGNSA. V dropped 1 base and J dropped 7; count of bases not matched to a gene: 9. The CDR3 here is CASSLGDTSGGNEQFF. The CDR3 DNA is TGTGCCAGCAGCTTAGGGGATACTAGCGGAGGGAATGAGCAGTTCTTC.

There are a few counts of this clone. The chain couples TRBV5-6 to TRBJ1-5; D is possibly TRBD1 (6 bases). V lost 2 bases and J 3 bases, leaving 12 bases between the germline ends. Germline values: CDR1 SGHDT, CDR2 YYEEEE. The CDR3 spans 15 residues. CDR3 DNA sequence: TGTGCCAGCAGCTTTTCAGACAGGCACAATCAGCCCCAGCATTTT. As protein: CASSFSDRHNQPQHF.